This T cell receptor (beta chain) originates from a study of lung T cells in sarcoidosis with Löfgren's syndrome. Across the whole study: Sarcoidosis features CD4+ T cell accumulation in bronchoalveolar lavage fluid. Overall study findings and caveats: These T cells were suggested, not shown, to recognize a putative antigen. Shared TRAV12-1 and TRBV2 CDR3 motifs were reported across several patients.

This clonotype is termed large. Antigen unknown. The CDR3 extends over 15 amino acids. In germline, CDR1 is DFQATT, CDR2 SNEGSKA (reference sequence). V trimming: 3 bases; J trimming: 6 bases; junction bases outside the gene matches: 9. TCRdb re-derived calls from the reads in MiXCR, one entry per CDR3 protein. The sample records some 8,000 distinct CDR3 sequences, 20% to 25% being singletons. The origin of this receptor is a human donor with sarcoidosis (Löfgren's syndrome or another form), or a control subject (not recorded which). The V and J genes are TRBV20-1 and TRBJ2-1; 9 nucleotides match TRBD1. Specimen: CD4+ T cells from bronchoalveolar lavage fluid. The CDR3 sequence is CSASAPGQGRNEQFF. The CDR3 nucleotides are TGCAGTGCTAGTGCACCGGGACAGGGTCGCAATGAGCAGTTCTTC.